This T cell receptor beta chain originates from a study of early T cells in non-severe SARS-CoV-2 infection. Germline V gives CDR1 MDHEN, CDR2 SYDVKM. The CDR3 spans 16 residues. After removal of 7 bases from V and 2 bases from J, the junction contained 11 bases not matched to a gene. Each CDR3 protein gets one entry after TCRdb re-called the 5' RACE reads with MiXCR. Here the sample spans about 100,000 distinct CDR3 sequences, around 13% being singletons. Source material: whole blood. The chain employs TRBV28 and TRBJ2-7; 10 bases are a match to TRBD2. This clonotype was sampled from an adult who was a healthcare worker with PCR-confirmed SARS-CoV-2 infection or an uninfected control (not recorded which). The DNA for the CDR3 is TGTGCCAGCATCAGTAGCGGGGGGCCTCTAGCCTACGAGCAGTACTTC. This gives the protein CASISSGGPLAYEQYF. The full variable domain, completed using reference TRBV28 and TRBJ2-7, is DVKVTQSSRYLVKRTGEKVFLECVQDMDHENMFWYRQDPGLGLRLIYFSYDVKMKEKGDIPEGYSVSREKKERFSLILESASTNQTSMYLCASISSGGPLAYEQYFGPGTRLTVT.